This TCR beta chain emerged from a study of blood T cells in healthy people across ages. The CDR3 totals 16 residues. Per germline, CDR1 SGHTA and CDR2 FQGNSA. Trimming took 0 bases from V and 5 from J; bases not matched to a gene: 9. A second PCR of about 7 to 11 cycles used a sample-barcoded 5' primer and a J-beta primer mix. TCRdb reanalysed the 5' RACE reads using MiXCR and keeps one entry per CDR3 protein. This sample has about 1,500,000 distinct CDR3 sequences, with approximately 40% found just once. The TCR comes from a woman in her late teens or twenties in good health. The V call is TRBV7-2, the J call TRBJ1-2; 7 bases line up with TRBD1. The sample taken for sequencing was blood. The CDR3 reads CASSLAATGNPYGYTF. CDR3 coding DNA: TGTGCCAGCAGCTTAGCCGCGACAGGGAATCCGTATGGCTACACCTTC.